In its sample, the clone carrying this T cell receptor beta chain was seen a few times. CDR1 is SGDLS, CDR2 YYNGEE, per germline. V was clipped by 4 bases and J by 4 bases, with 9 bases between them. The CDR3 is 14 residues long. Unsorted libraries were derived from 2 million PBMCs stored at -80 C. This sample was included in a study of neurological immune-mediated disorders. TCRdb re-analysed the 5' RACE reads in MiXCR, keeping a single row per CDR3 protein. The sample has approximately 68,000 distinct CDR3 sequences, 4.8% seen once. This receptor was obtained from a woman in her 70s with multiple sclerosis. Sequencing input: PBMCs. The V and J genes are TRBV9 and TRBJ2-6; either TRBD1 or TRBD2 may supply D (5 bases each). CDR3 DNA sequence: TGTGCCAGCAGCAGAGGGACCGGGGCCAACGTCCTGACTTTC. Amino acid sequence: CASSRGTGANVLTF.